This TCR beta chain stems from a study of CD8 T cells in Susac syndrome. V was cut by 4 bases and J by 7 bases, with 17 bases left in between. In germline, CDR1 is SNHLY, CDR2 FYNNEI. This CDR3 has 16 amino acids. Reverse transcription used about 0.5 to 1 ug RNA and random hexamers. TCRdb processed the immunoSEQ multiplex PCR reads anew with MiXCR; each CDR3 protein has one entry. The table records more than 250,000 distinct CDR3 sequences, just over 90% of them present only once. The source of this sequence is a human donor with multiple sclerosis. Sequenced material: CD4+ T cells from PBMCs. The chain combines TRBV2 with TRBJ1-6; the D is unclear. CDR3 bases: TGTGCCAGCAGTGTTGGCGGGAGGCGCACCAATTCACCCCTCCACTTT. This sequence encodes CASSVGGRRTNSPLHF.